This TCR beta chain is drawn from a study of HIV-infected patients and healthy controls. Study findings and constraints: The study did not determine the donors' HLA types. Healthy control repertoires had roughly threefold more distinct CDR3s than untreated HIV+ repertoires, and higher Shannon diversity. Significant mean usage differences between HIV-infected patients and controls involved eight alpha and eight beta V genes.

On this clonotype: Its target is unknown.

About 480 ng RNA was reverse transcribed with alpha and beta constant-region primers. Alpha and beta chain libraries were made separately by chain-specific third strand synthesis with multiplexing indices. A 12-nucleotide barcode per molecule came from two concatenated random hexamers added pre-amplification. Each CDR3 protein gets one entry after TCRdb re-called the 5' RACE reads with MiXCR. Altogether 15,000 to 20,000 distinct CDR3 sequences are present, more than 10% being singletons, with the ten largest covering approximately 12%. Germline V gene data show CDR1 as MNHNS and CDR2 as SASEGT. V was trimmed by 3 bases and J by 4 bases, leaving 11 bases between them. This CDR3 region has 14 residues. The repertoire came from unfractionated whole blood and reflected all unsorted peripheral T cells.

The source material was blood. The chain is built from TRBV6-1 and TRBJ2-3, with D perhaps matching TRBD1 (6 bases). The clonotype comes from an adult in good health. The chain's CDR3 is CASSDNSGADTQYF. Written as DNA, the CDR3 is TGTGCCAGCAGTGACAATTCAGGGGCAGATACGCAGTATTTT.